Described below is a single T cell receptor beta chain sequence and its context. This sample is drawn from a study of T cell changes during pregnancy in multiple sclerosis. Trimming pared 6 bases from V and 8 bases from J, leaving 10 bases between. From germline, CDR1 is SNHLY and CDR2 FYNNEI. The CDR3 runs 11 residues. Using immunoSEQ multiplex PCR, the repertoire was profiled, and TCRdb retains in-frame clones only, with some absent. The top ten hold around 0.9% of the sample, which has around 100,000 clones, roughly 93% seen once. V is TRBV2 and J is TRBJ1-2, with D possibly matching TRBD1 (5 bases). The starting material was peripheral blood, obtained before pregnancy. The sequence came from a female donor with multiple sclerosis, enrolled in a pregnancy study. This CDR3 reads CASRDRQGYTF. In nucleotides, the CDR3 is TGTGCCAGCAGGGATAGACAGGGCTACACCTTC. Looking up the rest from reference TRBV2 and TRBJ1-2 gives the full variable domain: EPEVTQTPSHQVTQMGQEVILRCVPISNHLYFYWYRQILGQKVEFLVSFYNNEISEKSEIFDDQFSVERPDGSNFTLKIRSTKLEDSAMYFCASRDRQGYTFGSGTRLTVV.